A single sample is the source of the 27 T cell receptor beta chains below, sequenced in a study. A single record per CDR3 protein comes from TCRdb applying MiXCR to the 5' RACE reads. This sample has 35,000 to 50,000 distinct CDR3 sequences, with about a fifth found just once. Cells sorted as Tregs were CD4+, CD25+ and CD127-/low. The sequenced material came from Tregs sorted from a lymph node. The source is a female donor with breast cancer.

This rearrangement joins TRBV4-2 to TRBJ2-2; D gene unclear. The CDR3 spans 14 residues. V was trimmed by 2 bases and J by 1 base, leaving 5 bases between them. Germline lookup yields CDR1 LGHNA and CDR2 YNFKEQ. The CDR3, as DNA: TGTGCCAGCAGCCAAAAAGGGAACACCGGGGAGCTGTTTTTT. As protein: CASSQKGNTGELFF.

For this clonotype: A read error may explain this, as a much larger clone is one base away. The chain has TRBV20-1 and TRBJ2-1; D may correspond to TRBD1 or TRBD2 (6 bases each). Trimming pared 7 bases from V and 8 bases from J, leaving 27 bases between. CDR3 length: 16 amino acids. From germline, CDR1 is DFQATT and CDR2 SNEGSKA (reference sequence). CDR3 nucleotide sequence: TGCAGTGTCGAACCAGCCGGTAGGGGGGCCCCAGATGAGCAGTTCTTC. This sequence encodes CSVEPAGRGAPDEQFF.

The sample holds one count of this clonotype. J is TRBJ2-1 and V is TRBV13; D not certain. V was pared by 5 bases and J by 0 bases, with 5 bases between. The CDR3 runs to 13 residues. CDR1 PRHDT and CDR2 FYEKMQ come from the germline V gene (reference sequence). The CDR3 DNA reads as TGTGCCAGCAGCACCTACTCCTACAATGAGCAGTTCTTC. Its protein product is CASSTYSYNEQFF.

J is TRBJ2-1 and V is TRBV7-9, with D perhaps TRBD1 (5 bases). Germline-derived CDR1 and CDR2 are SEHNR and FQNEAQ (reference sequence). The V and J ends lost 5 bases and 5 bases respectively, with 10 bases between them. The CDR3 runs 13 residues. This chain's CDR3 is CASSAGQNNEQFF. The CDR3 DNA sequence: TGTGCCAGCAGCGCCGGACAAAACAATGAGCAGTTCTTC.

The rearrangement links TRBV12-3 or TRBV12-4 to TRBJ1-1; D ambiguous. The CDR3 is made up of 14 amino acids. Deletions cut 1 base from V and 5 bases from J, with 11 bases between. The CDR3 nucleotides are TGTGCCAGCAGTTTAGTGGGTGACGGGACTGAAGCTTTCTTT. Translating gives CASSLVGDGTEAFF.

This clonotype was picked up a small number of times. The rearrangement joins TRBV5-1 to TRBJ2-2; D might be TRBD1 or TRBD2, each matching 5 bases. Trimming took 2 bases from V and 4 from J, leaving 9 bases between them. The length of the CDR3 is 14 residues. CDR1 is SGHRS, CDR2 YFSETQ, per germline. The CDR3 reads CASSFGGTTGELFF. CDR3 nucleotides: TGCGCCAGCAGCTTTGGGGGTACCACCGGGGAGCTGTTTTTT.

Notes on this clonotype: The junction and the germline gene differ at one end; a read error may be behind it. CDR3: CVSSAGGTPYEQYF. CDR3 DNA: TGTGTCAGCAGTGCGGGAGGAACCCCCTACGAGCAGTACTTC. V is TRBV6-1 and J is TRBJ2-7; 8 positions match TRBD2. The CDR3 loop spans 14 amino acids. The germline CDR1 and CDR2 sequences are MNHNS and SASEGT.

The V gene is TRBV5-5, the J gene TRBJ2-7; D ambiguous. With 0 bases removed from V and 3 bases from J, the gap between germline ends came to 10 bases. This CDR3 has 14 amino acids. Germline V lookup: CDR1 SGHKS, CDR2 YYEKEE (reference sequence). CDR3 residues: CASSLEGSVYEQYF. CDR3 nucleotides: TGTGCCAGCAGCTTGGAGGGATCGGTCTACGAGCAGTACTTC.

This clonotype was counted only a few times. The J gene is TRBJ2-7, the V gene TRBV7-9; 7 nucleotides match TRBD1. The CDR3 length is 13 residues. The germline V gene has CDR1 SEHNR and CDR2 FQNEAQ (reference sequence). V dropped 4 bases and J dropped 4; count of bases not matched to a gene: 4. The CDR3 sequence: CASSSKDRYEQYF. The CDR3 coding sequence is TGTGCCAGCAGCTCCAAGGACAGGTACGAGCAGTACTTC. The whole variable domain, filled in from reference TRBV7-9 and TRBJ2-7, reads DTGVSQNPRHKITKRGQNVTFRCDPISEHNRLYWYRQTLGQGPEFLTYFQNEAQLEKSRLLSDRFSAERPKGSFSTLEIQRTEQGDSAMYLCASSSKDRYEQYFGPGTRLTVT.

This clonotype has a handful of counts. DNA for the CDR3: TGTGCCAGCACCATAGGGGCGGGACTCCTCTACAATGAGCAGTTCTTC. As protein: CASTIGAGLLYNEQFF. The chain uses TRBV12-3 or TRBV12-4 and TRBJ2-1; TRBD2 is a possible D gene (6 bases). The V and J ends lost 7 bases and 3 bases respectively, with 19 bases between them. CDR3 length: 16 residues.

The chain links TRBV10-3 to TRBJ2-2; 7 nucleotides agree with TRBD2. The CDR3 has 16 residues. V was pared by 8 bases and J by 2 bases, with 11 bases of the junction left unmatched. Germline CDR1 ENHRY, CDR2 SYGVKD. CDR3 nucleotide sequence: TGTGCCATCGGATGGCTCAAGCGGGATAACACCGGGGAGCTGTTTTTT. This sequence encodes CAIGWLKRDNTGELFF.

This clonotype was found many times. V gene TRBV7-8 combines with J gene TRBJ2-7; D may correspond to TRBD1 or TRBD2 (5 bases each). V was cut by 4 bases and J by 7 bases, with 20 bases left in between. The CDR3 runs 15 residues. Germline V gene sequence: CDR1 SGHVS, CDR2 FQNEAQ. The CDR3 loop reads CASSSRDRTVGEQYF. The CDR3 DNA follows: TGTGCCAGCAGCTCCCGGGACCGGACGGTAGGAGAGCAGTACTTC.

This clonotype was counted once. This may be a read error: a much more frequent sequence differs by one nucleotide. This chain uses TRBV6-5 with TRBJ2-1; TRBD2 matches at 13 bases. This CDR3 contains 15 residues. CDR1 is MNHEY and CDR2 is SVGAGI in the germline V gene. DNA for the CDR3: TGTGCCGGCAGTTCTACTAGCGGGAGGGGCAATGAGCAGTTCTTC. Its protein is CAGSSTSGRGNEQFF.

The rearrangement links TRBV6-5 to TRBJ2-7; the match to TRBD2 covers 11 bases. In germline, CDR1 is MNHEY, CDR2 SVGAGI. The CDR3 runs to 16 residues. Losses at the gene ends were 0 bases for V and 2 bases for J; bases not matched to a gene: 3. The CDR3 protein is CASSYSTSGGAYEQYF. The DNA of the CDR3 is TGTGCCAGCAGTTACTCCACTAGCGGGGGAGCCTACGAGCAGTACTTC.

This clonotype was recorded at least ten times. V and J are TRBV20-1 and TRBJ1-5; D call uncertain. Germline CDR1 is DFQATT and CDR2 is SNEGSKA (reference sequence). Trimming cost V 1 base and J 4 bases, with 8 bases left between them. This CDR3 comprises 13 residues. For the CDR3, the DNA is TGCAGTGCTAGAGTCCAGCCTAATCAGCCCCAGCATTTT. Amino acid sequence: CSARVQPNQPQHF.

This clonotype was counted at least ten times. V usage is TRBV10-3 and J usage is TRBJ2-7, with D possibly being TRBD1 or TRBD2 (6 bases each). Germline V CDR1 and CDR2: ENHRY, SYGVKD. Trimming removed 2 bases at V and 2 bases at J, with 10 bases between. The CDR3 has 14 amino acids. CDR3 nucleotides: TGTGCCATCAGTGAGCCAGGGGAGGCCTACGAGCAGTACTTC. Protein sequence: CAISEPGEAYEQYF.

This clonotype was seen repeatedly, ten times or more. This chain links TRBV9 with TRBJ2-7; the D gene is possibly TRBD2 (5 bases). Germline V gene lookup returns CDR1 SGDLS and CDR2 YYNGEE. V lost 0 bases, J lost 1 base, and 11 bases lay in between. CDR3 size: 15 residues. The CDR3 sequence: CASSVEPRGSYEQYF. The CDR3 nucleotides are TGTGCCAGCAGCGTAGAGCCCAGAGGGTCCTACGAGCAGTACTTC. Variable domain in full (rest from reference TRBV9 and TRBJ2-7): DSGVTQTPKHLITATGQRVTLRCSPRSGDLSVYWYQQSLDQGLQFLIQYYNGEERAKGNILERFSAQQFPDLHSELNLSSLELGDSALYFCASSVEPRGSYEQYFGPGTRLTVT.

This clonotype showed up many times. The J gene is TRBJ2-3, the V gene TRBV7-9; D is uncertain. Trimming left V 5 bases short and J 3 bases short, with 12 bases between. The germline V gene has CDR1 SEHNR and CDR2 FQNEAQ (reference sequence). The CDR3 extends over 14 amino acids. As DNA, the CDR3 is TGTGCCAGCAGCCCTCCTCTAGGAACAGATACGCAGTATTTT. It is translated as CASSPPLGTDTQYF.

The chain uses TRBV20-1 and TRBJ1-5; D not certain. Germline CDR1 DFQATT, CDR2 SNEGSKA (reference sequence). The V end lost 0 bases, the J end lost 7 bases, and 13 bases lay between the germline ends. This CDR3 spans 14 amino acids. The CDR3 DNA follows: TGCAGTGCTAGAGATTGGGGAGAAGGGCAGCCCCAGCATTTT. Protein product: CSARDWGEGQPQHF.

This clonotype was found a few times. V gene TRBV20-1 combines with J gene TRBJ1-6, with TRBD1 identical over 7 bases. Losses at the gene ends were 6 bases for V and 7 bases for J; bases not matched to a gene: 9. Germline-derived CDR1 and CDR2 are DFQATT and SNEGSKA (reference sequence). The CDR3 is made up of 14 amino acids. Here the CDR3 DNA reads TGCAGTGCCCGAAGGACAGGATTAAATTCACCCCTCCACTTT. Its protein product is CSARRTGLNSPLHF.

This clonotype was picked up many times. The rearrangement links TRBV11-2 to TRBJ2-5; 13 bases fit TRBD2. Germline V gene sequence: CDR1 SGHAT, CDR2 FQNNGV. This CDR3 is built from 20 residues. With 5 bases clipped from V and 5 bases from J, the junction kept 20 bases outside the gene matches. CDR3 in amino acids: CASSPTLGLAGEGDGETQYF. DNA for the CDR3: TGTGCCAGCAGCCCCACTCTTGGACTAGCGGGAGAGGGGGACGGGGAGACCCAGTACTTC.

This chain joins TRBV24-1 and TRBJ1-2, with D possibly being TRBD1 (5 bases). V was cut by 2 bases and J by 4 bases, with 16 bases left in between. CDR1 is KGHDR and CDR2 is SFDVKD in the germline V gene. The CDR3 has 16 residues. The CDR3 DNA reads as TGTGCCACCAGTGATTCGGACCTTTCAGGGCCCTATGGCTACACCTTC. Translation gives CATSDSDLSGPYGYTF.

There are many counts of this clonotype. The rearrangement joins TRBV20-1 to TRBJ2-7, with 9 positions matching TRBD2. Looked up from germline, CDR1 is DFQATT and CDR2 is SNEGSKA (reference sequence). The CDR3 runs 14 residues. V shed 2 bases and J 3 bases; nucleotides not matched to a gene: 5. The CDR3: CSARRAGGIYEQYF. CDR3 sequence (DNA): TGCAGTGCTAGAAGAGCGGGAGGAATCTACGAGCAGTACTTC.

This clonotype has ten or more counts. The rearrangement uses TRBV4-1 and TRBJ1-5; D not resolved. V was cut by 1 base and J by 3 bases, with 10 bases left in between. This CDR3 is built from 15 residues. Germline V gene lookup returns CDR1 MGHRA and CDR2 YSYEKL. Written as DNA, the CDR3 is TGCGCCAGCAGCCAAGGACCGGGTGACAATCAGCCCCAGCATTTT. It yields the protein CASSQGPGDNQPQHF.

This clonotype was observed a few times. The rearrangement uses TRBV6-2 or TRBV6-3 and TRBJ2-1; 14 bases fit TRBD2. The CDR3 is 17 amino acids. Germline V gene lookup returns CDR1 MNHEY and CDR2 SVGEGT. Germline trimming cut 6 bases from V and 6 bases from J; bases unmatched to any gene: 10. CDR3 sequence: CASRYRLAGGPGNEQFF. Written as DNA, the CDR3 is TGTGCCAGCAGATATAGACTAGCGGGAGGGCCGGGCAATGAGCAGTTCTTC.

The sample holds a few counts of this clonotype. The CDR3 is CASTPGPSMNTEAFF. CDR3 bases: TGTGCCAGCACCCCGGGACCGAGCATGAACACTGAAGCTTTCTTT. The chain is built from TRBV12-3 or TRBV12-4 and TRBJ1-1; TRBD1 might be the D (5 bases). The CDR3 sequence is 15 residues long. V was trimmed by 7 bases and J by 0 bases, leaving 15 bases between them.

This clonotype has more than one count but fewer than ten. The chain recombines TRBV29-1 with TRBJ2-1; no definite D call. Per germline, CDR1 SQVTM and CDR2 ANQGSEA. V gave up 7 bases and J gave up 6 bases, with 13 bases separating them. This CDR3 is 12 amino acids long. The CDR3 reads CSAVVTVNEQFF. The CDR3 DNA sequence: TGCAGCGCCGTAGTCACGGTCAATGAGCAGTTCTTC.